The T cell receptor (beta chain) under discussion was sequenced for a study of a mutant IDH1 vaccine in newly diagnosed glioma. Study details: Patients received vaccination from 4-6 weeks after radiotherapy alone, or with temozolomide cycles. At week 47 came visit V13, while visit V12 had come at week 35. The sex distribution of treated patients was 62.5% male and roughly 38% female, with a mean age of 40.4 years.

With respect to this clone: The target antigen is unknown.

The CDR3 consists of 16 residues. V was pared by 1 base and J by 1 base, with 12 bases between. From germline, CDR1 is MGHRA and CDR2 YSYEKL. As to time point: week 47, end of study. In the vaccine, a single dose held 300 ug of the mutant IDH1 20-mer peptide, along with topical imiquimod. Donors' newly diagnosed IDH1-mutant WHO grade 3 or 4 astrocytomas lacked nuclear ATRX. TCRdb's table, derived via immunoSEQ multiplex PCR, lists solely in-frame clones and lacks some. The repertoire holds some 50,000 clones, almost 65% seen once, with 4% to 5.5% in the top ten. This chain joins TRBV4-1 and TRBJ2-3; D is possibly TRBD2 (7 bases). Sequenced material: peripheral blood mononuclear cells (PBMCs), taken from a glioma patient whose treatment included an IDH1 peptide vaccine. The sequence was obtained from a man aged 40-55 years with glioma. Some clones in this sample may be carry-over from other donors' samples. The CDR3 loop reads CASSQGGGAGTDTQYF. The CDR3 nucleotides are TGCGCCAGCAGCCAAGGTGGGGGGGCCGGCACAGATACGCAGTATTTT.